Sequencing of this T cell receptor (beta chain) was carried out in a study of OX40 agonist ivuxolimab in advanced cancers. Looked up from germline, CDR1 is SQVTM and CDR2 is ANQGSEA. Losses at the gene ends were 0 bases for V and 2 bases for J; bases not matched to a gene: 5. The CDR3 loop spans 15 amino acids. Study conclusions and caveats: The 0.1-3.0 mg/kg partial responders had among the lowest clonal expansion. CD4+ and CD8+ blood T cells expanded clonally by week 6 at 0.1 to 3.0 mg/kg. A proportion of nonresponders additionally exhibited low normalized T-cell clonal expansion.

In the case of this clone: Its antigen is still unknown.

TCRdb's table, derived via immunoSEQ multiplex PCR, lists solely in-frame clones and lacks some. The table lists 40,000 to 60,000 clones, around nine tenths of them singletons, with 40% to 50% in the top ten. This TCR was recovered from an adult with an advanced solid tumor such as melanoma, head and neck, liver or kidney cancer. V and J are TRBV29-1 and TRBJ1-2; 8 bases align to TRBD1. This sample comprised CD4+ or CD8+ T cells sorted from blood, obtained in a trial of the OX40 agonist ivuxolimab. The DNA of the CDR3 is TGCAGCGTTGAAGACCCAACAGGGGGAAACTATGGCTACACCTTC. The encoded protein is CSVEDPTGGNYGYTF. The entire variable domain, with the rest obtained from reference TRBV29-1 and TRBJ1-2, is as follows: SAVISQKPSRDICQRGTSLTIQCQVDSQVTMMFWYRQQPGQSLTLIATANQGSEATYESGFVIDKFPISRPNLTFSTLTVSNMSPEDSSIYLCSVEDPTGGNYGYTFGSGTRLTVV.